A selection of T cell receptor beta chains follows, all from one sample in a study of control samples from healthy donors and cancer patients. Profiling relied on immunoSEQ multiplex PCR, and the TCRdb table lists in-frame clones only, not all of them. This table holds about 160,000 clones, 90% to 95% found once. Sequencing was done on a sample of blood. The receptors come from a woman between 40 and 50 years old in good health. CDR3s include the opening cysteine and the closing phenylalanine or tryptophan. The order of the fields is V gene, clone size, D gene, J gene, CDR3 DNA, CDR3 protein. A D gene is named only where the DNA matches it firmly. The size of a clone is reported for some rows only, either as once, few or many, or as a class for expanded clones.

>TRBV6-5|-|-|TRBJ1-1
TGTGCCAGCAGTTACTCCCGCAACCTGAACACTGAAGCTTTCTTT
CASSYSRNLNTEAFF
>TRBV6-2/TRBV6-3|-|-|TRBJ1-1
TGTGCCAGCAGCCACATGAACACTGAAGCTTTCTTT
CASSHMNTEAFF
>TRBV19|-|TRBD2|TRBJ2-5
TGTGCCAGTAGCGGCGCTAGCGGGGGAGAGACCCAGTACTTC
CASSGASGGETQYF
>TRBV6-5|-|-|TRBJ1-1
TGTGCCAGCACCGACAGGCAAAACACTGAAGCTTTCTTT
CASTDRQNTEAFF
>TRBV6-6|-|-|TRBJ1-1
TGTGCCATTAGAGGACAGGAAGCTTTCTTT
CAIRGQEAFF
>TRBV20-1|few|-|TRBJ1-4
TGCAGTGCTAGTTTCCAGTTGGGGGAAAAACTGTTTTTT
CSASFQLGEKLFF
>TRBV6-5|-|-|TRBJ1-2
TGTGCCAGCAGTTACTCGACCCATGGACTTTATGGCTACACCTTC
CASSYSTHGLYGYTF
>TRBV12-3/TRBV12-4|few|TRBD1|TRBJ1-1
TGTGCCAGCAGTCCCGGGACAGGGAAAGCTTTCTTT
CASSPGTGKAFF
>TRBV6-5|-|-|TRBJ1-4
TGTGCCAGCAGTTACTCCGGAGCAACTAATGAAAAACTGTTTTTT
CASSYSGATNEKLFF
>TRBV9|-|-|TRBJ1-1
TGTGCCAGCAGCCCAGTAGCCGCCGCGGGAGGAAGGAACACTGAAGCTTTCTTT
CASSPVAAAGGRNTEAFF
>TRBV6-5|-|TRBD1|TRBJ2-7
TGTGCCAGCAGCACCGACAGGGGCTCCTACGAGCAGTACTTC
CASSTDRGSYEQYF
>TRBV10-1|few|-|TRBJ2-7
TGCGCCAGCAGTGAGTTCGGACTAGGGGGTTACTACGAGCAGTACTTC
CASSEFGLGGYYEQYF
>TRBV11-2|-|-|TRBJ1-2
TGTGCCAGCAGCTTAGCGATAGGAGGGGGCTACACCTTC
CASSLAIGGGYTF
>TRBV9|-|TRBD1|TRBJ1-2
TGTGCCAGCAGCGCAACAATAACAGGGGGAGGTGGCTACACCTTC
CASSATITGGGGYTF
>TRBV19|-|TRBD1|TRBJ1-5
TGTGCCAGTAGCCTCCGACAGGGGGCCACCCAGCCCCAGCATTTT
CASSLRQGATQPQHF
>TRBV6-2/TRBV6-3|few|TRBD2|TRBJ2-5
TGTGCCAGCAGTTACGGCGGGAGGTTGGAGACCCAGTACTTC
CASSYGGRLETQYF
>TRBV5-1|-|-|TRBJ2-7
TGCGCCAGCAGCTTGGGTCGGCAGAGGGGACCTTCCTACGAGCAGTACTTC
CASSLGRQRGPSYEQYF
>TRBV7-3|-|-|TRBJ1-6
TGTGCCAGCAGCTTCAGTACAGGGCCGTCACCCCTCCACTTT
CASSFSTGPSPLHF
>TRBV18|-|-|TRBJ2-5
TGTGCCAGCTCACCACAGGAGACCCAAGAGACCCAGTACTTC
CASSPQETQETQYF
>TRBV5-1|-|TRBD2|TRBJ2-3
TGCGCCAGCAGCTTAATAACTAGCGGGAGCACAGATACGCAGTATTTT
CASSLITSGSTDTQYF
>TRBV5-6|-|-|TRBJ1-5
TGTGCCAGCAGCTTTGAAGGACGCAATCAGCCCCAGCATTTT
CASSFEGRNQPQHF
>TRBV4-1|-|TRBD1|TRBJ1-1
TGCGCCAGCAGCCAAGGGACAGGGCTGAACACTGAAGCTTTCTTT
CASSQGTGLNTEAFF
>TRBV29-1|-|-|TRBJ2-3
TGCAGCGTTGAAGCGGGACGGAGCACAGATACGCAGTATTTT
CSVEAGRSTDTQYF
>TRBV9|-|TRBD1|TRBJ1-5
TGTGCCAGCAGCGTAGATGGGACAGGGGCCTTGGTTGGCAATCAGCCCCAGCATTTT
CASSVDGTGALVGNQPQHF
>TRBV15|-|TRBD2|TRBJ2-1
TGTGCCACCAGCAGGCTAGCGGGAGGGCCGACGGAGCAGTTCTTC
CATSRLAGGPTEQFF
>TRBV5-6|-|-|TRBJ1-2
TGTGCCAGCAGCTTGGCTGGGACGGCTGGGCGCTATGGCTACACCTTC
CASSLAGTAGRYGYTF
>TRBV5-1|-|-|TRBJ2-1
TGCGCCAGCAGCTTGGAAGGGGAGCAGTTCTTC
CASSLEGEQFF
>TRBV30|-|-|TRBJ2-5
TGTGCCTGGAGCATAGGGGGAGAGACCCAGTACTTC
CAWSIGGETQYF
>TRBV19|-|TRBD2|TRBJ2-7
TGTGCCAGTAGTAAAGGACTAGCGGGAGGGCGCGAGCAGTACTTC
CASSKGLAGGREQYF
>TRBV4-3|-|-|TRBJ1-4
TGCGCCAGCAGCCAATATGAGGTGACTAATGAAAAACTGTTTTTT
CASSQYEVTNEKLFF
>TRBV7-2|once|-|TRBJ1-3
TGTGCCAGCAGCTTAGGCGCTGGAAACACCATATATTTT
CASSLGAGNTIYF
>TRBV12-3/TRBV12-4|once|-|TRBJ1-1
TGTGCCAGCAGTTTAGGGCAGATCACTGAAGCTTTCTTT
CASSLGQITEAFF
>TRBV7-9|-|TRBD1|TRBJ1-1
TGTGCCAGCAGATCTGGGACAGGGGCATCTCATCCTGAAGCTTTCTTT
CASRSGTGASHPEAFF
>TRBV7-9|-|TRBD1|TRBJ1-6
TGTGCCAGCAGCTTAGGGGACAGTAATTCACCCCTCCACTTT
CASSLGDSNSPLHF
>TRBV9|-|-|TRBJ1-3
TGTGCCAGCAGCGAGGACGTCTCTGGAAACACCATATATTTT
CASSEDVSGNTIYF
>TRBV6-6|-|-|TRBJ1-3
TGTGCCAGCAGTGCCAAAAACACCATATATTTT
CASSAKNTIYF
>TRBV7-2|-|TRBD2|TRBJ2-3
TGTGCCAGCAGCATCTATATTCCGGGACTAGCGACTAGCACAGATACGCAGTATTTT
CASSIYIPGLATSTDTQYF
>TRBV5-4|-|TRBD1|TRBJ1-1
TGTGCCAGCACTTTAGGACAGGGACGGGGGGACACTGAAGCTTTCTTT
CASTLGQGRGDTEAFF
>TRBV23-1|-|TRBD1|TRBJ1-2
TGCGCCAGCAGTCATTCCCGACAGGGGGCACGCTATGGCTACACCTTC
CASSHSRQGARYGYTF
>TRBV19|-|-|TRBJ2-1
TGTGCCAGTAGTATAGCGGGCGGGGAGTTTCAATACAATGAGCAGTTCTTC
CASSIAGGEFQYNEQFF
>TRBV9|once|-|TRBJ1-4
TGTGCCAGCAGCGACGGTCCCCTTTCTGAAAAACTGTTTTTT
CASSDGPLSEKLFF
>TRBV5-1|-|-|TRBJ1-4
TGCGCCAGCTCAAAGGGAATGGCTAATGAAAAACTGTTTTTT
CASSKGMANEKLFF
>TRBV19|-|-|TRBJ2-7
TGTGCCAGTAGTATCTGGACGGGGTCCGCCTACGAGCAGTACTTC
CASSIWTGSAYEQYF
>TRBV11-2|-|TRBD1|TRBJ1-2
TGTGCCAGCAGTTACAACAGGGGGCAGGGCTACACCTTC
CASSYNRGQGYTF
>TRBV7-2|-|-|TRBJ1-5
TGTGCCAGCAGCCCCAGTTCCGGTCAGACCCACAATCAGCCCCAGCATTTT
CASSPSSGQTHNQPQHF
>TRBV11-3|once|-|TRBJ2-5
TGTGCCAGCAGCTTAGCTACGGGAGAGACCCAGTACTTC
CASSLATGETQYF
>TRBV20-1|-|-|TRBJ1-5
TGCAGTGCTAGTAGACCGGGGAATAATCAGCCCCAGCATTTT
CSASRPGNNQPQHF
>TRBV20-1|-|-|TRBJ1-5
TGCAGTGCTAGTAGGTCGGCCTCCGATCAGCCCCAGCATTTT
CSASRSASDQPQHF
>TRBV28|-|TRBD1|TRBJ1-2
TGTGCCAGCAGATCAAGACAGGGGGGGACTGGCTACACCTTC
CASRSRQGGTGYTF
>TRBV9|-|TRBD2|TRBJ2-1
TGTGCCAGCAGCCAATCGACCAGCGGGATCTACAATGAGCAGTTCTTC
CASSQSTSGIYNEQFF
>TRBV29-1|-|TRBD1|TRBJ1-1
TGCAGCGCGCCCGACAGGGCCAAGAACACTGAAGCTTTCTTT
CSAPDRAKNTEAFF
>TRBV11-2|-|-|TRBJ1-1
TGTGCCAGCAGCTTAGGTCGTTGGGGGCGCGGTGAAGCTTTCTTT
CASSLGRWGRGEAFF